This entry lists 2 T cell receptor beta chains sequenced from one sample in a study of blood T cell repertoires in COVID-19. Only in-frame clones appear in the TCRdb table, and some are missing; sequencing was by immunoSEQ multiplex PCR. The sample shows roughly 140,000 clones, about four fifths of them seen only once. Sequenced material: peripheral blood. The receptor source for this set is a man aged 70 or older who had recovered from COVID-19.

A single count supports this clone. V gene TRBV9 combines with J gene TRBJ2-2; no firm D call. Germline CDR1 SGDLS, CDR2 YYNGEE. V was shortened by 0 bases and J by 4 bases, with 4 bases between the two germline ends. The length of the CDR3 is 13 residues. The CDR3 loop reads CASSVVSTGELFF. In nucleotides, the CDR3 is TGTGCCAGCAGCGTAGTATCCACCGGGGAGCTGTTTTTT.

The chain combines TRBV6-5 with TRBJ2-7; TRBD1 matches 7 bases. The CDR3 contains 15 residues. Germline values: CDR1 MNHEY, CDR2 SVGAGI. The junction had 8 bases not matched to a gene; V was cut back by 6 bases and J by 0 bases. This chain's CDR3 is CASRKTGATSYEQYF. CDR3 DNA: TGTGCCAGCAGAAAAACAGGGGCGACCTCCTACGAGCAGTACTTC.